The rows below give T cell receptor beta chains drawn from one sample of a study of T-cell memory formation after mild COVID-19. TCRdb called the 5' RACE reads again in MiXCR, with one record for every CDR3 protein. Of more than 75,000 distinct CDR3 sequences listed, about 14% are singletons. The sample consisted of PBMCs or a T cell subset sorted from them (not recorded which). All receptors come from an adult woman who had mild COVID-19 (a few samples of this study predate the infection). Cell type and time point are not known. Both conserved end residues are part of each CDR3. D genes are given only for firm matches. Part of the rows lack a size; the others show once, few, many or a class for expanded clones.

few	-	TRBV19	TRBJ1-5	TGTGCCAGTAGTGTCCGGGCGAATCAGCCCCAGCATTTT	CASSVRANQPQHF
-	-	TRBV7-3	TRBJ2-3	TGTGCCAGCAGCGACAGACTAGGCGCAGATACGCAGTATTTT	CASSDRLGADTQYF
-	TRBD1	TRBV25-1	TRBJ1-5	TGTGCCAGCAGTGGACAGGCATCCGGGACAGGTCAGCCCCAGCATTTT	CASSGQASGTGQPQHF
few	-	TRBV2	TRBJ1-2	TGTGCCAGCAACCAGGCCTTAGGCTATGGCTACACCTTC	CASNQALGYGYTF
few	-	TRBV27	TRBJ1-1	TGTGCCAGCAGTTTATCAACCTCCGGGGAGGGGGCTTTCTTT	CASSLSTSGEGAFF
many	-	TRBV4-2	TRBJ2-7	TGTGCCAGCAGCCAATTTTCCGGAGCTCGGGGCTACGAGCAGTACTTC	CASSQFSGARGYEQYF
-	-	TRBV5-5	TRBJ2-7	TGTGCCAGCAGCTTTACAGGGTGGAACGAGCAGTACTTC	CASSFTGWNEQYF
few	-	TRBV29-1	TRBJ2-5	TGCAGCGTTCCAGATCAAGAGACCCAGTACTTC	CSVPDQETQYF
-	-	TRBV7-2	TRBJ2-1	TGTGCCAGCAGCCCGGCCCTTGAGCAGTTCTTC	CASSPALEQFF
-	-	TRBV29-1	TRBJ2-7	TGCAGCGTTGCTGGGGGCGATTCCTACGAGCAGTACTTC	CSVAGGDSYEQYF
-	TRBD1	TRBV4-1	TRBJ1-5	TGCGCCAGCAGAGACGCTACGGGACAGGGGGCGAGTTTAGGTCAGCCCCAGCATTTT	CASRDATGQGASLGQPQHF
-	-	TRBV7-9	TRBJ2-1	TGTGCCAGCAGCTGGACAGTTCCCGGGCCCACTCTGGTCAATGAGCAGTTCTTC	CASSWTVPGPTLVNEQFF
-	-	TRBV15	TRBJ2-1	TGTGCCACCAGCTTCCACGCAGGGAGCGGTGAGCAGTTCTTC	CATSFHAGSGEQFF
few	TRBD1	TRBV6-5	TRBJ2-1	TGTGCCAGCAGTTATAGTGGGACAGGGCATAGTATCGTCTACAATGAGCAGTTCTTC	CASSYSGTGHSIVYNEQFF
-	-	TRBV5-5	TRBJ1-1	TGTGCCAGCAGCTTGGCCTGGTCGGATAACACTGAAGCTTTCTTT	CASSLAWSDNTEAFF
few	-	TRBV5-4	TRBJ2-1	TGTGCCAGCAGCCCCGGGTGGGGGGCTAACTACAATGAGCAGTTCTTC	CASSPGWGANYNEQFF
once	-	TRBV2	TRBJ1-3	TGTGCCAGCGCCGGAGACTCTGGAAACACCATATATTTT	CASAGDSGNTIYF
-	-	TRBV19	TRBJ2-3	TGTGCCAGTAGTATGGGCAGGGCCGGAGGCACAGATACGCAGTATTTT	CASSMGRAGGTDTQYF
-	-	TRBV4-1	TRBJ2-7	TGCGCCAGCAGCCAAGAAGGGTCGGGGGTTGGCACCTACGAGCAGTACTTC	CASSQEGSGVGTYEQYF
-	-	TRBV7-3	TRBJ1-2	TGTGCCAGCAGCTTAGGGGGCGCTGGGTATGGCTACACCTTC	CASSLGGAGYGYTF
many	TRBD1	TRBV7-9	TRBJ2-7	TGTGCCAGCAGCCCCGCGGACAGGGCCCCCTACGAGCAGTACTTC	CASSPADRAPYEQYF
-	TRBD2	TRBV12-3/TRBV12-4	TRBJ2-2	TGTGCCAGCAGTTTAGGGCTAGCGGGCACCGGGGAGCTGTTTTTT	CASSLGLAGTGELFF
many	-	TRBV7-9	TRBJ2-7	TGTGCCAGCAGCCCCGAAGGGGACTACGAGCAGTACTTC	CASSPEGDYEQYF
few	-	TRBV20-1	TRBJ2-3	TGCAGTGCTAACCCCCTACTGGGTCCCACTGATACGCAGTATTTT	CSANPLLGPTDTQYF
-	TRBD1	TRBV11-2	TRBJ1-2	TGTGCCAGCAGCCGGACAGGGGAGAACTATGGCTACACCTTC	CASSRTGENYGYTF
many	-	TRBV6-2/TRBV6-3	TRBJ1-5	TGTGCCAGCAGCTCCCCGGGGGACAGCAATCAGCCCCAGCATTTT	CASSSPGDSNQPQHF
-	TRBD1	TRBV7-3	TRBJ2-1	TGTGCCAGCAGCCTAGGACAGGGGGGTGGGAATGAGCAGTTCTTC	CASSLGQGGGNEQFF
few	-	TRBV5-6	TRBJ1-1	TGTGCCAGCAGCCAGTACCCGACAGGAATGAACACTGAAGCTTTCTTT	CASSQYPTGMNTEAFF
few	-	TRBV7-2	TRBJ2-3	TGTGCCAGCACCGAACTCCGGGACAGCACAGATACGCAGTATTTT	CASTELRDSTDTQYF
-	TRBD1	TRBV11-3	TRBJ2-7	TGTGCCAGCAGCTTAGACTTGACAGGGAGCGACGAGCAGTACTTC	CASSLDLTGSDEQYF
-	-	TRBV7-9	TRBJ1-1	TGTGCCAGCAGCCCCAGTTCAGAGGGGCGCTACAGCACTGAAGCTTTCTTT	CASSPSSEGRYSTEAFF
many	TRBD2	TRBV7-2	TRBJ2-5	TGTGCCAGCAGCCAAGGACTAGCGGGAGCTCAAGAGACCCAGTACTTC	CASSQGLAGAQETQYF
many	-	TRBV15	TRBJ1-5	TGTGCCACCAGCACCGCGGGTTACCAGCCCCAGCATTTT	CATSTAGYQPQHF
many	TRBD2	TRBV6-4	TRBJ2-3	TGTGCCAGCAGTGACGGGCGGGAGGGGAGCACAGATACGCAGTATTTT	CASSDGREGSTDTQYF